The sequence of this T cell receptor (beta chain) was determined in a study of T cells in Graves' hyperthyroidism and ophthalmopathy (dated by TCRdb to about 2019). The study in broad terms: Peripheral blood samples were taken at the time of initial diagnosis, prior to any treatment. To identify TCR V-J signatures that set the groups apart, the researchers used a discovery cohort of 95 to 100 patients, made up of some 41 with Graves' ophthalmopathy and some 55 with stable Graves' hyperthyroidism. Prospective prediction of ophthalmopathy was tested in an independent validation cohort consisting of 18 to 20 hyperthyroidism patients and around 17 patients who later progressed to ophthalmopathy. The roughly 94 discovery patients were randomly split 7:3 into training and test sets. In several Graves' hyperthyroidism patients, the study also compared T-cell repertoires from thyroid tissue with T-cell repertoires from blood. After sampling, hyperthyroidism patients received methimazole starting at 30 mg daily, and ophthalmopathy patients received high-dose intravenous methylprednisolone. TCR Vbeta CDR3 sequencing of 130 to 150 peripheral blood samples (over 40 ophthalmopathy, 75 to 85 hyperthyroidism and approximately 17 progressor patients) is reported in the paper. Study-wide findings and limitations: In cross-validation, a model built on a 13 V-J signature told ophthalmopathy apart from stable hyperthyroidism with 87.88% sensitivity and about 81% specificity, and in testing the same model reached 80%/75%. In validation, progression to ophthalmopathy was predicted by the model with almost 71% sensitivity and around 75% specificity, a median of 6.5 months before onset. Most expanded thyroid clonotypes (frequency above 0.001) were also detected in blood, a finding suggesting that blood repertoires may reflect thyroid immune responses. Sample size was not statistically predetermined, and investigators were not blinded to group allocation.

Ophthalmopathy patients had moderately to severely active disease, with a Clinical Activity Score of 3 or more, a NOSPECS grade of 4 or more, and a disease duration of less than 3 months. Any patient with an uncontrolled infection, another autoimmune disease, pregnancy or lactation was excluded. Diagnoses were established on the basis of clinical symptoms, serum thyroxine and TRAb, thyroid ultrasound, and orbital computed tomography. PBMCs were separated from roughly 10 ml of fresh peripheral blood using Ficoll-Paque density gradient centrifugation. Trizol reagent was used to extract total RNA, and RNA quality was then checked on an Agilent 2100 Bioanalyzer. The sample holds many counts of this clonotype. There is no known antigen for this receptor. Base qualities were left out, and no much larger clone turns up one base away. The TCR beta CDR3 regions were amplified from the RNA transcripts. A first-round RT-PCR of the TCR CDR3 used the HTBI primer set with the Qiagen OneStep RT-PCR kit. A second multiplex PCR round built the libraries, followed by size selection and purification. Libraries were sequenced paired-end with 100 bp reads on an Illumina HiSeq2000. The paper's processing steps were these. SOAPnuke was used to process the raw data, with reads discarded if the reads contained adapters or uncalled bases, had a mean Phred below 15, or lacked an exact constant-primer or identifier match. COPE v1.2.5 was used to merge high-quality paired reads, and clonotypes were defined as unique nucleotide sequences. Clonotypes were aligned to IMGT TRBV, TRBD and TRBJ reference segments using MiTCR v1.1. The analysis included only V-J combinations with a frequency above 0.0001, which together covered around 99% of the repertoires. The TCS score was defined as F50 (clonal expansion) divided by E x V (chaos), with BLOSUM62-based TCRdist calculated between CDR3 peptides within each V-J. Welch's t-statistics and random forest reduced 450 to 600 V-J features to fewer than 15, which were used in a naive Bayes classifier (R e1071). Clones were called with MiXCR by TCRdb after fastp trimmed the public reads at Q25, and only in-frame beta chains were retained. A single entry per CDR3 protein holds the most common genes and DNA from its merged rows. These V and J calls derive from TCRdb rather than the authors' analysis. The sample yields more than 350,000 distinct CDR3 sequences; about 16% were counted once. Approximately 19% of the sample rests with the top ten.

V was cut back by 0 bases and J by 3 bases, leaving a gap of 9 bases between them. The CDR3 spans 14 residues, from the cysteine through the phenylalanine. This entry keeps only the CDR3 DNA: 42 bases, framed from base 1. The germline V gene yields SGHAT for CDR1 and FQNNGV for CDR2. Specimen: blood. This clonotype was obtained from a woman aged 55 to 70 with Graves' ophthalmopathy. This chain joins TRBV11-2 to TRBJ2-7; a tentative D call is TRBD1 (5 bases match). CDR3 sequence: CASSLDRVDYEQYF. The nucleotides are TGTGCCAGCAGCTTAGACAGGGTTGACTACGAGCAGTACTTC.